Below are 20 T cell receptor beta chains sequenced from a single sample in a study of early stage breast cancer tumors. Profiled with immunoSEQ multiplex PCR; TCRdb holds only in-frame clones, not every one. The sample shows about 25,000 clones, over 60% of them seen only once. Material for sequencing was breast tumor tissue. Receptors were obtained from a person between 55 and 70 years old with breast cancer.

This CDR3 reads CASSFQVTNYGYTF. The CDR3 region has the DNA TGTGCCAGCAGCTTCCAGGTTACTAACTATGGCTACACCTTC. V and J are TRBV7-9 and TRBJ1-2; D ambiguous. This CDR3 region has 14 residues. The germline gives CDR1 SEHNR, CDR2 FQNEAQ (reference sequence). V was shortened by 3 bases and J by 0 bases, with 8 bases between the two germline ends.

The rearrangement uses TRBV29-1 and TRBJ2-7, with D possibly TRBD2 on 6 matching bases. The V gene's germline CDR1 is SQVTM and CDR2 ANQGSEA. Trimming pared 2 bases from V and 0 bases from J, leaving 11 bases between. This CDR3 is 14 amino acids long. The CDR3 DNA reads as TGCAGCGTTGAATTGGCGGGGATCTCCTACGAGCAGTACTTC. It encodes CSVELAGISYEQYF.

V usage is TRBV19 and J usage is TRBJ2-5, with a tentative D call TRBD1 (6 bases). The CDR3 is 14 amino acids. Germline CDR1 is LNHDA and CDR2 is SQIVND (reference sequence). The V gene lost 5 bases and the J gene lost 5 bases, with 15 bases spanning the gap. The CDR3 region has the DNA TGTGCCAGTAGTCAGGGGCACGCACGGGAGACCCAGTACTTC. It is translated as CASSQGHARETQYF. The entire variable domain, with the rest obtained from reference TRBV19 and TRBJ2-5, is as follows: DGGITQSPKYLFRKEGQNVTLSCEQNLNHDAMYWYRQDPGQGLRLIYYSQIVNDFQKGDIAEGYSVSREKKESFPLTVTSAQKNPTAFYLCASSQGHARETQYFGPGTRLLVL.

The genes are TRBV28 and TRBJ1-1, with D tentatively TRBD1 (6 bases). Germline V lookup: CDR1 MDHEN, CDR2 SYDVKM. V was pared by 4 bases and J by 5 bases, with 11 bases between. The CDR3 has 13 amino acids. CDR3 sequence: CASSSQGRTEAFF. DNA for the CDR3: TGTGCCAGCAGTTCTCAGGGGAGAACTGAAGCTTTCTTT.

This clone was seen more than once but under ten times. The chain employs TRBV28 and TRBJ1-5; a weak D match, TRBD1 (6 bases). Germline CDR1 is MDHEN and CDR2 is SYDVKM. The V gene lost 5 bases and the J gene lost 1 base, with 18 bases spanning the gap. The CDR3 runs 17 residues. The CDR3 sequence is CASSPPQGQRSNQPQHF. Written as DNA, the CDR3 is TGTGCCAGCAGTCCCCCTCAGGGGCAGAGGAGCAATCAGCCCCAGCATTTT.

This rearrangement joins TRBV7-2 to TRBJ1-2, with 7 nucleotides matching TRBD1. The CDR3 runs 13 residues. CDR1 and CDR2 from the germline V gene are SGHTA and FQGNSA. V was pared by 5 bases and J by 2 bases, with 2 bases of the junction left unmatched. CDR3 sequence: CASSQGQNYGYTF. For the CDR3, the DNA is TGTGCCAGCAGCCAGGGACAGAACTATGGCTACACCTTC. Full variable domain (outside the CDR3, taken from reference TRBV7-2 and TRBJ1-2): GAGVSQSPSNKVTEKGKDVELRCDPISGHTALYWYRQSLGQGLEFLIYFQGNSAPDKSGLPSDRFSAERTGGSVSTLTIQRTQQEDSAVYLCASSQGQNYGYTFGSGTRLTVV.

The chain couples TRBV30 to TRBJ1-5, with TRBD1 as a possible D gene (5 bases). V was cut by 2 bases and J by 6 bases, with 14 bases left in between. The germline V gene encodes CDR1 GTSNPN and CDR2 SVGIG (reference sequence). The CDR3 spans 14 residues. CDR3 nucleotide sequence: TGTGCCTGGAGTAGGGTGGGGGGAGGTCAGCCCCAGCATTTT. Translating gives CAWSRVGGGQPQHF.

V and J are TRBV7-9 and TRBJ2-3; possible D gene TRBD2, 6 bases. V shed 5 bases and J shed 5 bases, with 14 bases lying between them. Germline V gene lookup returns CDR1 SEHNR and CDR2 FQNEAQ (reference sequence). The CDR3 runs to 14 residues. CDR3 DNA: TGTGCCAGCAGCGGGACTCCCCGGGGAGATACGCAGTATTTT. It codes for CASSGTPRGDTQYF.

The chain combines TRBV4-3 with TRBJ2-7; maybe TRBD1 (6 bases). The CDR3 extends over 14 amino acids. V was shortened by 5 bases and J by 5 bases, with 16 bases between the two germline ends. Germline CDR1 LGHNA, CDR2 YSLEER. The CDR3 sequence is CASSFGQGIDEQYF. The CDR3 bases are TGCGCCAGCAGCTTTGGCCAGGGGATCGACGAGCAGTACTTC.

This chain links TRBV19 with TRBJ1-3; D is unclear. This CDR3 contains 15 residues. V lost 3 bases, J lost 0 bases, and 9 bases lay in between. From germline, CDR1 is LNHDA and CDR2 SQIVND (reference sequence). The CDR3 reads CASSIIQTSGNTIYF. The CDR3 DNA reads TGTGCCAGTAGTATTATACAGACCTCTGGAAACACCATATATTTT.

The chain is built from TRBV7-2 and TRBJ2-7; possibly TRBD1 for D (6 bases). V was clipped by 4 bases and J by 3 bases, with 16 bases between them. CDR1 and CDR2 from the germline V gene are SGHTA and FQGNSA. The CDR3 is 15 amino acids. CDR3 DNA sequence: TGTGCCAGCAGCTCCCCCCCAGGGGCAGGCTACGAGCAGTACTTC. Amino acids: CASSSPPGAGYEQYF.

The V gene is TRBV7-6, the J gene TRBJ1-5; TRBD1 agrees at 7 bases. Germline loops: CDR1 SGHVS, CDR2 FNYEAQ. J gave up 3 bases and V 4 bases, and 6 bases lay outside the gene matches. There are 15 residues in the CDR3. The CDR3, as DNA: TGTGCCAGCAGCTCGTCGACAGGGCCCAATCAGCCCCAGCATTTT. Protein: CASSSSTGPNQPQHF.

This clone was counted only a few times. V is TRBV29-1 and J is TRBJ2-7; 9 bases agree with TRBD2. The CDR3 sequence is 14 residues long. J lost 4 bases, V lost 2 bases, and 6 bases had no gene match. The V gene's germline CDR1 is SQVTM and CDR2 ANQGSEA. CDR3 protein: CSVETASGMYEQYF. The CDR3 DNA reads TGCAGCGTTGAAACGGCTAGCGGGATGTACGAGCAGTACTTC.

This chain connects TRBV11-2 to TRBJ2-7; TRBD2 agrees at 10 bases. V lost 1 base and J lost 1; bases outside the gene matches: 13. CDR1 and CDR2 (germline): SGHAT, FQNNGV. The CDR3 extends over 19 amino acids. Here the CDR3 reads CASSLAPFSGRAGSYEQYF. The CDR3 nucleotides are TGTGCCAGCAGCTTAGCCCCTTTCAGCGGGAGGGCCGGATCCTACGAGCAGTACTTC. Looking up the rest from reference TRBV11-2 and TRBJ2-7 gives the full variable domain: EAGVAQSPRYKIIEKRQSVAFWCNPISGHATLYWYQQILGQGPKLLIQFQNNGVVDDSQLPKDRFSAERLKGVDSTLKIQPAKLEDSAVYLCASSLAPFSGRAGSYEQYFGPGTRLTVT.

The chain carries TRBV15 and TRBJ2-1; TRBD1 aligns across 9 bases. CDR3 length: 15 amino acids. V was clipped by 9 bases and J by 0 bases; unmatched bases: 6. From germline, CDR1 is LNHNV and CDR2 YYDKDF (reference sequence). CDR3 coding DNA: TGTGCCACGACCGGGACAGGGAGCTCCTACAATGAGCAGTTCTTC. Translating gives CATTGTGSSYNEQFF.

The rearrangement links TRBV7-9 to TRBJ2-5; a possible D gene is TRBD1 (5 bases). Trimming shortened V by 5 bases and J by 5 bases, and 21 bases separated the two germline ends. This CDR3 has 16 amino acids. Germline CDR1 SEHNR, CDR2 FQNEAQ (reference sequence). CDR3 residues: CASSPGMGRVEETQYF. CDR3 sequence (DNA): TGTGCCAGCAGCCCCGGCATGGGCAGGGTTGAGGAGACCCAGTACTTC.

V is TRBV18 and J is TRBJ2-7, with D perhaps matching TRBD1 (5 bases). Trimming left V 5 bases short and J 9 bases short, with 11 bases between. Germline V lookup: CDR1 KGHSH, CDR2 LQKENI. This CDR3 is built from 11 residues. The CDR3 nucleotides are TGTGCCAGCTCAGGCACAGGAATGCAGTACTTC. Protein: CASSGTGMQYF.

Relative to its sample, this clone is medium-sized (0.01 to 0.1%). This rearrangement joins TRBV21-1 to TRBJ2-3; the table's D call, TRBD2, has no DNA check behind it. TRBV21-1 is deemed a pseudogene. The CDR3 has 21 amino acids. The CDR3 region is CASSNNHKGTSGRGVADTQYF. In DNA, the CDR3 is TGTGCCAGCAGCAATAACCACAAGGGGACTAGCGGGAGGGGAGTTGCAGATACGCAGTATTTT.

V and J are TRBV30 and TRBJ2-7, with D hard to call. The CDR3 is 12 amino acids. Germline CDR1 reads GTSNPN; CDR2 reads SVGIG (reference sequence). V lost 0 bases and J lost 5, with 8 bases in between. The CDR3 nucleotides are TGTGCCTGGAGTGTATATGAGGACGAGCAGTACTTC. Amino acid sequence: CAWSVYEDEQYF. The full variable domain, in which reference TRBV30 and TRBJ2-7 provide the parts outside the CDR3, is SQTIHQWPATLVQPVGSPLSLECTVEGTSNPNLYWYRQAAGRGLQLLFYSVGIGQISSEVPQNLSASRPQDRQFILSSKKLLLSDSGFYLCAWSVYEDEQYFGPGTRLTVT.

Written as DNA, the CDR3 is TGTGCCTGGAGTTCCAGCGCGGGGGATACGCAGTATTTT. Amino acids: CAWSSSAGDTQYF. V usage is TRBV30 and J usage is TRBJ2-3, with TRBD2 as a possible D gene (6 bases). CDR1 and CDR2 (germline): GTSNPN, SVGIG (reference sequence). The V gene lost 2 bases and the J gene lost 6 bases, with 12 bases spanning the gap. The length of the CDR3 is 13 residues.